This record concerns one T cell receptor (beta chain) sequence. This CDR3 is built from 16 residues. V was pared by 4 bases and J by 1 base, with 17 bases between. Germline CDR1 is SGHRS and CDR2 is YFSETQ. This entry belongs to a study of cytomegalovirus exposure and HLA in healthy donors. The study ran its PCR with 60 Vbeta and 13 Jbeta primers. Some clones are missing from TCRdb's copy, which holds only in-frame ones; the method was immunoSEQ multiplex PCR. The top ten hold about 3% of the sample, which has around 93,000 clones, approximately 81% seen once. J is TRBJ2-5 and V is TRBV5-1; possible D gene TRBD1, 5 bases. The sample consisted of PBMCs. The sequence derives from a woman aged 40 to 49 in good health and CMV-seronegative. CDR3 sequence: CASSKRLFDSQETQYF. The CDR3 DNA follows: TGCGCCAGCAGCAAACGTTTGTTCGACAGCCAAGAGACCCAGTACTTC.